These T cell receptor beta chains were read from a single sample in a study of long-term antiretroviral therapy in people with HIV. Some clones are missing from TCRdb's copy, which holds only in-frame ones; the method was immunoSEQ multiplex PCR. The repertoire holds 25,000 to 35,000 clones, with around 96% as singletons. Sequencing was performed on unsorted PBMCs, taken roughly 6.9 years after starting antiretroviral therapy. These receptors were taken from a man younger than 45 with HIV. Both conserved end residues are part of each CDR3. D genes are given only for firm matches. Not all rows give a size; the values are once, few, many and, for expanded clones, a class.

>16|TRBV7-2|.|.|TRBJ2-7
TGTGCCAGCAGCTTAATGGGGACTCCACCCGTTGGGGAGCAGTACTTC
CASSLMGTPPVGEQYF
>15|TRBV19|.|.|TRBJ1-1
TGTGCCAGTAGTATTGGGGCGGGGGGTAACACTGAAGCTTTCTTT
CASSIGAGGNTEAFF
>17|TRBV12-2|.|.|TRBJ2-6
TGTGCAAGTCGCTTAGTAGGGCAGTCCTCTGGGGCCAACGTCCTGACTTTC
CASRLVGQSSGANVLTF
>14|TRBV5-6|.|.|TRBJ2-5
TGTGCCAGCAGCTTGTCAGGGAACCAAGAGACCCAGTACTTC
CASSLSGNQETQYF
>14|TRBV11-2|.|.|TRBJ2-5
TGTGCCAGCAGTCATGACTGGCTGGAAGAGACCCAGTACTTC
CASSHDWLEETQYF
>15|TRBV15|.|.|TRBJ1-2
TGTGCCACCAGCAGGGAGGACACATGGAGCTATGGCTACACCTTC
CATSREDTWSYGYTF
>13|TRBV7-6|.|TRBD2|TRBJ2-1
TGTGCCAGCAGCCCTGGGGGGGGTAGGGCGCAGTTCTTC
CASSPGGGRAQFF
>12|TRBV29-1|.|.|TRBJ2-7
TGCAGCGTTGGAGCGAGCTCCTACGAGCAGTACTTC
CSVGASSYEQYF
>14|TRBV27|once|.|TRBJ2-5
TGTGCCAGCAGTTTATGGGCGGATCTAGAGACCCAGTACTTC
CASSLWADLETQYF
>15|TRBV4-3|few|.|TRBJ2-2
TGCGCCAGCAGCCAATCCTTCGGGAACACCGGGGAGCTGTTTTTT
CASSQSFGNTGELFF
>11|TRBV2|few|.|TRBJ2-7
TGTGCCAGCAGTGCTATCTACGAGCAGTACTTC
CASSAIYEQYF
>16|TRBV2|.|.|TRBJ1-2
TGTGCCAGGACCTTACTGGGGACCTTAACAGGCGGTGGCTACACCTTC
CARTLLGTLTGGGYTF
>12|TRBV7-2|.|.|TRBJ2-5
TGTGCCAGCAGCTCGGAAGGGCCTGGCCAGTACTTC
CASSSEGPGQYF
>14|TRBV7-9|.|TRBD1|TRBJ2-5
TGTGCCAGCAGCGCGGACAGGGAGCGGGAGACCCAGTACTTC
CASSADRERETQYF
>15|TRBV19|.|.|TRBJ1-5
TGTGCCAGTAGTATATCGGACAGCGCTAATCAGCCCCAGCATTTT
CASSISDSANQPQHF
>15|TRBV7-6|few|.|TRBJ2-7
TGTGCCAGCAGCTTAGCGACTGACAGTTCCTACGAGCAGTACTTC
CASSLATDSSYEQYF
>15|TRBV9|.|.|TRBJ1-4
TGTGCCAGCAGCGCACAGGTGGGCACTAATGAAAAACTGTTTTTT
CASSAQVGTNEKLFF
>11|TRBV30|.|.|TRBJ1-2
TGTGCCTGGAAAGACCTCTATGGCTACACCTTC
CAWKDLYGYTF
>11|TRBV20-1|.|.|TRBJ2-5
TGCAGTGCTAGTTTAGGGGAGACCCAGTACTTC
CSASLGETQYF
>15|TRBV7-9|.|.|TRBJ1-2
TGTGCCAGCAGCTTAGGTAGCCCAACCAACTATGGCTACACCTTC
CASSLGSPTNYGYTF
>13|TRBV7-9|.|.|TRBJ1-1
TGTGCCAGCAGCCGTAAACCGAACACTGAAGCTTTCTTT
CASSRKPNTEAFF
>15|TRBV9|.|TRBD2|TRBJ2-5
TGTGCCAGCAGCCCCGGGACTAGCGGGCAGGAGACCCAGTACTTC
CASSPGTSGQETQYF
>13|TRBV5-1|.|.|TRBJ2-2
TGCGCCAGCAGCTTGGGCATTCCGGCGGAGCTGTTTTTT
CASSLGIPAELFF
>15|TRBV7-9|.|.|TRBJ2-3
TGTGCCACCTCGGGCAGCGGTATTAGCACAGATACGCAGTATTTT
CATSGSGISTDTQYF
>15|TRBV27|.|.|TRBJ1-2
TGTGCCAGCAGTTTAATGGGAGGACTTATCTATGGCTACACCTTC
CASSLMGGLIYGYTF
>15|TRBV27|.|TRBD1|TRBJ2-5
TGTGCCAGCAGAGCGCCGGGACAGCTTTTAGGGACCCAGTACTTC
CASRAPGQLLGTQYF
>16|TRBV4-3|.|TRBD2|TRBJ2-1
TGCGCCAGCAGCCAAGACCGAAGCGGGAGGCTCTATGAGCAGTTCTTC
CASSQDRSGRLYEQFF
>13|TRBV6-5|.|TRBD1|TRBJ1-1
TGTGCCAGCAGTACAGCCCGGGACAGCGAAGCTTTCTTT
CASSTARDSEAFF
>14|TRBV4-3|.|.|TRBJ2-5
TGCGCCAGCAGCCAAGTGGCGGTAGCGGAGACCCAGTACTTC
CASSQVAVAETQYF
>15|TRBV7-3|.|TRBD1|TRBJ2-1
TGTGCCAGCAGCTTGGACAGGCGAACCTACAATGAGCAGTTCTTC
CASSLDRRTYNEQFF
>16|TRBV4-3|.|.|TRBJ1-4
TGCGCCAGCAGCCAAGATCTGGTCAAGGGAGGCGAAAAACTGTTTTTT
CASSQDLVKGGEKLFF
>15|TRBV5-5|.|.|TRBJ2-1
TGTGCCAGCAATGACTGGCAGGGCAACTACAATGAGCAGTTCTTC
CASNDWQGNYNEQFF
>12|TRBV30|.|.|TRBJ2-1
TGTGCCTGGACTAGTTCCTACAATGAGCAGTTCTTC
CAWTSSYNEQFF
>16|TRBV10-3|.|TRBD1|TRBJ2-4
TGTGCCATCAGTGAGGGGGACAGGGTGTCCAAAAACATTCAGTACTTC
CAISEGDRVSKNIQYF
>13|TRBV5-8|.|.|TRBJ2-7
TGTGCCAGCAGCTTGGCGTCCACCTACGAGCAGTACTTC
CASSLASTYEQYF
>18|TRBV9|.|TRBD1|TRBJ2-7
TGTGCCAGCAGCGTCGGGACAGGGGGCCCCTATTCCTTCTACGAGCAGTACTTC
CASSVGTGGPYSFYEQYF
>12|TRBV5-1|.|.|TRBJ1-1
TGCGCCAGCAGCCCTCAAGGAGATGAAGCTTTCTTT
CASSPQGDEAFF
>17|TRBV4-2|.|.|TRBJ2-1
TGTGCCAGCAGCCCCTTACAGGGCGCTAGCTCCTACAATGAGCAGTTCTTC
CASSPLQGASSYNEQFF
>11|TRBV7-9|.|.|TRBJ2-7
TGTGCCAGCGGCGCTGCCTACGAGCAGTACTTC
CASGAAYEQYF
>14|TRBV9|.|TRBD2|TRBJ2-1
TGTGCCAGCGCCCGACTAGCGGACTACAATGAGCAGTTCTTC
CASARLADYNEQFF